Listed here is a single T cell receptor (beta chain). Antigen unknown. The germline gives CDR1 SGHAT, CDR2 FQNNGV. The CDR3 has 15 amino acids. Trimming cost V 5 bases and J 2 bases; bases outside gene matches: 7. The data stem from a study of cytomegalovirus exposure and HLA in healthy donors. In the study overall: Of the donors genotyped, several hundred in all, about 81% fell in the Caucasian-associated ancestry cluster.

Primers included in the PCR were 60 Vbeta and 13 Jbeta primers. Assay used: immunoSEQ multiplex PCR; TCRdb lists only in-frame clones, some missing. There are about 120,000 clones in the sample; around a tenth occur only once, and roughly 3% lies in the top ten. Study-wide findings and caveats: A later examination showed that TCR association rates differed by HLA locus, with DRB1 most and HLA-C fewest. It was confirmed in vitro that three of the CMV-associated chains were specific for CMV antigens.

The gene calls are TRBV11-2 and TRBJ2-3, with TRBD1 matching over 7 bases. Sequenced material: PBMCs. The receptor comes from a young man in good health and CMV-seronegative. The CDR3 DNA reads TGTGCCAGCAGCGCAAGGACAGGCCCCACAGATACGCAGTATTTT. Protein: CASSARTGPTDTQYF. Based on the CDR3 plus reference TRBV11-2 and TRBJ2-3, the full variable domain is EAGVAQSPRYKIIEKRQSVAFWCNPISGHATLYWYQQILGQGPKLLIQFQNNGVVDDSQLPKDRFSAERLKGVDSTLKIQPAKLEDSAVYLCASSARTGPTDTQYFGPGTRLTVL.